This entry features one T cell receptor (beta chain) sequence. Its antigen is not identified. TCRdb keeps only in-frame clones here, not all; method: immunoSEQ multiplex PCR. Of around 81,000 clones listed, around 80% were seen once; the top ten hold 6.6%. CDR1 is SGHRS, CDR2 YFSETQ, per germline. CDR3 length: 15 residues. V gave up 4 bases and J gave up 3 bases; unmatched junction bases: 6. The data stem from a study of OX40 agonist ivuxolimab in advanced cancers. Overall study findings and caveats: Antigen specificity was not determined for the expanded peripheral T cells.

The specimen was CD4+ or CD8+ T cells sorted from blood, collected in a trial of the OX40 agonist ivuxolimab. V usage is TRBV5-1 and J usage is TRBJ1-3; TRBD1 matches at 8 bases. This receptor was obtained from an adult with an advanced solid tumor such as melanoma, head and neck, liver or kidney cancer. As DNA, the CDR3 is TGCGCCAGCAGCAGCGGACAGGGTGGTGGAAACACCATATATTTT. It yields the protein CASSSGQGGGNTIYF.